Sequencing of this T cell receptor (beta chain) was carried out in a study of shared clonotypes between healthy human individuals (dated by TCRdb to about 2020). Notes on the research overall: A couple of women and a few men aged 18 to 49 years were included in the cohort. For each donor, CD4 naive and CD4 memory were each given three plates, CD8 naive was given two plates, and CD8 memory was given one plate. To estimate repertoire size and how much clonotype sharing occurs between individuals, the study deeply sequenced the blood TCR repertoires of roughly 5 healthy adults. To increase sequencing depth and limit assay-specific biases, different laboratories used diverse techniques to prepare libraries and sequence TCR repertoires. Between about 0.94 and 8.9 billion PBMCs per donor were obtained by leukapheresis. What the research found in general, with its limitations: Rarefaction of sorted-subset datasets indicated incomplete sequencing despite the large sequencing depth. Because the study included only a small number of donors, the genetic and exposure-history diversity represented was limited. Sampling was restricted to blood, and TCR repertoires in tissues likely differ from the TCR repertoires found in blood. Naive subsets generally had larger estimated clonotype richness than memory subsets. Higher generation probabilities were observed for clonotypes shared by all four sorted-subset donors than for non-shared clonotypes. Pairwise subsampling led to the expectation that sequencing depth would affect the degree of clonotype sharing among donors. Approximately 4.8% of naive CD4, around 4% of naive CD8, 2.3% of memory CD4, and less than 0.45% of memory CD8 clonotypes were shared across four donors.

The donors were healthy, HIV-negative adults with no recently reported acute infections or vaccinations. Every donor was a Caucasian adult living in Nashville, Tennessee, USA. CD4+ T cells were enriched through magnetic negative selection, after which naive cells were positively selected on CD45RA and the remaining negative fraction served as the memory subset. After blood collection by leukapheresis, PBMCs were isolated using Ficoll-Histopaque density gradient centrifugation and then cryopreserved in the vapor phase of liquid nitrogen. Analytical flow cytometry was used to check the purity and quantity of each magnetically sorted T cell population. From each sorted fraction, genomic DNA was isolated and quantified by UV absorbance on a Nanodrop 2000c. The V and J ends are trimmed by 2 bases and 6 bases, leaving 14 bases between them. The CDR3 covers 16 residues, taking in both the cysteine and the phenylalanine. CDR3 DNA is the only sequence kept; it has 48 bases, read in frame from the first base. CDR1 SGHTA and CDR2 FQGTGA are derived from the germline V gene.

To note about this clone: Its antigen remains unidentified. Within one base of it there is no much larger clone, and no base qualities were kept.

Using the deep immunoSEQ assay, TCR CDR3 regions were amplified from genomic DNA by multiplex PCR. Genomic DNA extracted from each cell subset was distributed evenly over all wells of several immunoSEQ 96-well plates, and each plate served as one replicate. For sorted subsets, around 200 ng genomic DNA, equal to tens of thousands of T cell genomes, was loaded into each replicate PCR. The purified libraries were quantified using a Qubit 3.0 fluorometer, sized with a Bioanalyzer 2100, and then quantified again using the KAPA Library Quantification kit. Every immunoSEQ 96-well plate was sequenced on a separate single-read 150-cycle Illumina NextSeq 550 flow cell. As for the original processing: The immunoSEQ output contained only junctional sequences without quality scores, so filtering could not match that applied to full-length reads. Sequences were annotated with PyIR, a Python wrapper for IgBLAST v1.9, and V/J genes and CDR3 were assigned using IMGT germline references. Any read was removed if the V/J assignment was weak (E-value above 1e-6), the CDR3 was missing, or the read contained stop codons, out-of-frame junctions, or ambiguous translated residues. V3J clonotypes were defined as sequences sharing the same inferred V gene, J gene, and CDR3 amino acid sequence. To compute the percentage overlap between repertoires, the number of shared unique clonotypes was divided by the size of the smaller repertoire. Three approaches were used to assess repertoire richness: RTK rarefaction, the Chao1 estimator, and Recon v2.1 estimates of unobserved clonotypes. OLGA was used to compute generation probabilities for all TCRbeta clonotypes that the gDNA method yielded from four donors. Entries here come from immuneACCESS through TCRdb and include only in-frame sequences with V and J called. Some clones fail to appear in such tables; in the studies checked, an unresolved V gene covers under half of the shortfall, and the cause of the remainder is unknown. The DNA gave D and trimming, while V, J and clone size come from that table. The sample table contains more than 2 million clones; only one count was recorded for 85% to 95% of them. The leading ten clones occupy 0.13% of the sample.

Specimen: naive CD4+ T cells sorted from blood. The cell subset or site label of this sample denotes: CD45RA+ positively selected. This chain is built from TRBV7-3 and TRBJ1-6; no D gene call is confident. This receptor was obtained from a man aged 18 to 30 in good health. CDR3 reads: CASSLQGPGPNSPLHF. The nucleotides read TGTGCCAGCAGCTTACAAGGCCCAGGACCTAATTCACCCCTCCACTTT.